This entry is about one T cell receptor beta chain. This entry comes from a study of identical twins. TCRdb passed the 5' RACE reads through MiXCR, listing each CDR3 protein once. The sample has hundreds of thousands of distinct CDR3 sequences, around 9.6% seen once; the top ten hold 5% to 5.5%. Trimming took 7 bases from V and 8 from J; bases not matched to a gene: 9. CDR3 length equals 14 residues. CDR1 and CDR2 from the germline V gene are LNHDA and SQIVND (reference sequence). The material sequenced was memory (CD45RO+) T cells sorted from blood. The chain links TRBV19 to TRBJ2-1, with TRBD2 matching over 9 bases. The origin of this receptor is a woman younger than 30 in good health. Written as DNA, the CDR3 is TGTGCCAGTACAAGTGTAGCGGGAGTTCATGAGCAGTTCTTC. It encodes CASTSVAGVHEQFF.